This TCR beta chain was captured by sequencing in a study of T cell repertoires in cytomegalovirus infection. On the study more broadly: Peptides in the study included HLA-C-restricted and HLA-B-restricted CMV epitopes. Public TCR beta signatures provided an indication of both CMV infection and a matching HLA type. General study findings and limits: The response measured ex vivo was dominated by TCR beta clonotypes (HLA-C-restricted and CMV-specific). Accumulated public TCR beta family frequency recognized individuals carrying CMV together with the relevant HLA.

Trimming took 0 bases from V and 1 from J, leaving 4 bases between them. The CDR3 sequence is 12 residues long. In germline, CDR1 is GTSNPN, CDR2 SVGIG (reference sequence). TCRdb reanalysed the reads using MiXCR and keeps one entry per CDR3 protein. The sample contains around 85,000 distinct CDR3 sequences, roughly 44% of which appear only once. With regard to this clonotype: Its target is unknown.

The rearrangement joins TRBV30 to TRBJ2-7; unclear D gene. Sequencing used CD8+ T cells from cultured PBMCs, obtained from culture after CMV antigen stimulation. This clonotype was obtained from a human donor in good health (CMV status not recorded). Some clones in this sample may be carry-over from other donors' samples. CDR3 region: CAWSVGSYEQYF. CDR3 nucleotide sequence: TGTGCCTGGAGTGTGGGATCCTACGAGCAGTACTTC.